The clone carrying this TCR beta chain was seen repeatedly, ten times or more. The germline gives CDR1 SGHDN, CDR2 FVKESK. With 0 bases removed from V and 6 bases from J, the gap between germline ends came to 8 bases. The CDR3 extends over 13 amino acids. The data stem from a study of T cells in Graves' hyperthyroidism and ophthalmopathy. The source material, RNA transcripts, was used to amplify TCR beta CDR3 regions. First-round RT-PCR with HTBI primers amplified the TCR CDR3 region. TCRdb processed the multiplex PCR reads anew with MiXCR; each CDR3 protein has one entry. The table shows around 540,000 distinct CDR3 sequences, with 46% occurring only once.

What was sequenced was peripheral blood or thyroid tissue (not recorded which). The rearrangement uses TRBV14 and TRBJ1-2, with unresolved D. This receptor was obtained from a woman between 18 and 29 years old with Graves' hyperthyroidism. Written as DNA, the CDR3 is TGTGCCAGCAGCCAAGATCGTGGGGATGGCTACACCTTC. It encodes CASSQDRGDGYTF. Looking up the rest from reference TRBV14 and TRBJ1-2 gives the full variable domain: EAGVTQFPSHSVIEKGQTVTLRCDPISGHDNLYWYRRVMGKEIKFLLHFVKESKQDESGMPNNRFLAERTGGTYSTLKVQPAELEDSGVYFCASSQDRGDGYTFGSGTRLTVV.